Presented here are 22 T cell receptor beta chains from one specimen sequenced in a study of blood T cells in healthy people across ages. A second PCR, run for about 6 to 11 cycles, used a sample-barcoded 5' primer plus a J-beta primer mix. Via MiXCR, TCRdb re-called the 5' RACE reads, giving one row per CDR3 protein. The data hold more than 600,000 distinct CDR3 sequences, with 25% observed a single time. These same records also appear under a second study, on T cells of mothers and their children.

Input material: blood. The receptors stem from a boy between 10 and 17 years old in good health.

This chain links TRBV9 with TRBJ2-5; TRBD1 might be the D (6 bases). The CDR3 extends over 15 amino acids. Germline V gene data show CDR1 as SGDLS and CDR2 as YYNGEE. V lost 0 bases and J lost 5, with 14 bases in between. The CDR3 nucleotides are TGTGCCAGCAGCGTAGGTCGGACAGATTGGGAGACCCAGTACTTC. Protein sequence: CASSVGRTDWETQYF.

This clonotype was detected only a few times. The chain has TRBV2 and TRBJ1-2; D unclear. The V gene lost 3 bases and the J gene lost 8 bases, with 13 bases spanning the gap. Germline CDR1 reads SNHLY; CDR2 reads FYNNEI. This CDR3 is built from 13 residues. The CDR3 region is CASSDWGGYGYTF. The CDR3 region has the DNA TGTGCCAGCAGTGACTGGGGAGGCTACGGCTACACCTTC.

This clonotype was counted only a few times. This chain links TRBV29-1 with TRBJ2-3; the D call may be TRBD1 or TRBD2 (5 bases each). The CDR3 loop spans 13 amino acids. The V and J ends lost 7 bases and 2 bases respectively, with 13 bases between them. The V gene's germline CDR1 is SQVTM and CDR2 ANQGSEA. The CDR3, as DNA: TGCAGCGCAGGGAGCGGCTTCACAGATACGCAGTATTTT. Its translation: CSAGSGFTDTQYF.

The V gene is TRBV27, the J gene TRBJ2-5, with TRBD2 identical over 8 bases. V lost 7 bases and J lost 4; bases outside the gene matches: 11. In germline, CDR1 is MNHEY, CDR2 SMNVEV (reference sequence). The CDR3 has 15 amino acids. In DNA, the CDR3 is TGTGCCAGCACCGCTGGACTAGCCCTTGGAGAGACCCAGTACTTC. Amino acid sequence: CASTAGLALGETQYF.

The chain recombines TRBV28 with TRBJ2-2; no clear D gene. With 5 bases removed from V and 5 bases from J, the gap between germline ends came to 12 bases. CDR1 and CDR2 from the germline V gene are MDHEN and SYDVKM. The CDR3 has 14 amino acids. The CDR3: CASSPLRETGELFF. CDR3 nucleotide sequence: TGTGCCAGCAGTCCACTTCGCGAGACCGGGGAGCTGTTTTTT.

The chain is built from TRBV20-1 and TRBJ1-5; tentatively, D is TRBD1 (6 bases). This CDR3 comprises 16 residues. Per the germline V gene, CDR1 is DFQATT and CDR2 is SNEGSKA (reference sequence). V lost 0 bases and J lost 4, with 16 bases in between. CDR3 nucleotide sequence: TGCAGTGCTAGAGATCCCCACAGGGTTGGGAATCAGCCCCAGCATTTT. Translating gives CSARDPHRVGNQPQHF.

J is TRBJ2-1 and V is TRBV7-9; a possible D gene is TRBD1 (6 bases). The better agreement between TRBJ2-7 and the DNA end casts doubt on the J call. The CDR3 has 15 residues. Germline loops: CDR1 SEHNR, CDR2 FQNEAQ (reference sequence). CDR3 amino acids: CASSLPTKGDHEQYF. The CDR3 DNA reads as TGTGCCAGCAGCTTACCTACTAAGGGGGACCACGAGCAGTACTTC.

This chain links TRBV28 with TRBJ1-4, with 9 bases fitting TRBD1. With V trimmed by 6 bases and J by 8 bases, 19 bases remained unmatched. The germline V gene encodes CDR1 MDHEN and CDR2 SYDVKM. This CDR3 has 18 residues. The CDR3 here is CASSPGTGKALLEEKLFF. The CDR3 bases are TGTGCCAGCAGCCCCGGGACAGGGAAGGCCTTGTTGGAGGAAAAACTGTTTTTT. The variable domain in full, completed from reference TRBV28 and TRBJ1-4, reads DVKVTQSSRYLVKRTGEKVFLECVQDMDHENMFWYRQDPGLGLRLIYFSYDVKMKEKGDIPEGYSVSREKKERFSLILESASTNQTSMYLCASSPGTGKALLEEKLFFGSGTQLSVL.

In its sample, this clonotype was seen a few times. This chain connects TRBV19 to TRBJ2-7; D might be TRBD1 (6 bases). CDR1 is LNHDA, CDR2 SQIVND, per germline (reference sequence). The V end was cut by 3 bases, the J end by 3 bases, with 12 bases between. The CDR3 is 14 residues long. CDR3 sequence reads: CASSMADRYYEQYF. In DNA, the CDR3 is TGTGCCAGTAGTATGGCGGACAGATACTACGAGCAGTACTTC.

The chain is built from TRBV2 and TRBJ2-1, with 7 positions matching TRBD2. Trimming cost V 4 bases and J 4 bases; bases outside gene matches: 7. Looked up from germline, CDR1 is SNHLY and CDR2 is FYNNEI. The CDR3 totals 15 residues. CDR3: CASSAGGAGYNEQFF. In DNA, the CDR3 is TGTGCCAGCAGTGCCGGGGGAGCGGGGTACAATGAGCAGTTCTTC.

CDR3 sequence: CASSESMGLARIGDTQYF. The CDR3 DNA reads TGCGCCAGCAGTGAGTCGATGGGACTAGCCCGAATTGGGGATACGCAGTATTTT. The chain uses TRBV10-1 and TRBJ2-3; 9 bases match TRBD2. Germline V CDR1 and CDR2: WNHNN, SYGVQD (reference sequence). This CDR3 is 18 amino acids long. The trim removed 0 bases at V and 6 bases at J, leaving 13 bases unmatched.

This clonotype was counted between two and nine times. The V and J genes are TRBV10-3 and TRBJ2-3; TRBD2 aligns across 8 bases. After removal of 10 bases from V and 6 bases from J, the junction contained 12 bases not matched to a gene. From germline, CDR1 is ENHRY and CDR2 SYGVKD. The CDR3 runs 14 residues. The CDR3 nucleotides are TGTGCCACCGAGGGGACTAGAGGTTTCGATACGCAGTATTTT. Its translation: CATEGTRGFDTQYF.

This clonotype was found a few times. The chain is built from TRBV20-1 and TRBJ2-7; 10 bases are a match to TRBD2. With V trimmed by 6 bases and J by 3 bases, 8 bases remained unmatched. The germline V gene has CDR1 DFQATT and CDR2 SNEGSKA (reference sequence). This CDR3 is built from 14 residues. The CDR3 nucleotides are TGCAGTGCAGTATCTAGCGGGAGTGTCTACGAGCAGTACTTC. Translation: CSAVSSGSVYEQYF.

This clonotype was counted only a few times. This chain joins TRBV2 and TRBJ1-1; D gene unclear. V was trimmed by 2 bases and J by 1 base, leaving 2 bases between them. From germline, CDR1 is SNHLY and CDR2 FYNNEI. The CDR3 is made up of 12 amino acids. CDR3: CASSETNTEAFF. The CDR3 region has the DNA TGTGCCAGCAGTGAAACGAACACTGAAGCTTTCTTT.

The chain couples TRBV7-2 to TRBJ1-4; D is possibly TRBD1 (6 bases). The CDR3 has 15 residues. V was clipped by 1 base and J by 7 bases, with 13 bases between them. The V gene's germline CDR1 is SGHTA and CDR2 FQGNSA. CDR3 in amino acids: CASSLDGGPSEKLFF. The CDR3 region has the DNA TGTGCCAGCAGCTTAGACGGGGGCCCCAGTGAAAAACTGTTTTTT.

A remark on this clonotype: The junction does not match germline at one end; this may be a read error. The chain recombines TRBV5-1 with TRBJ2-5, with TRBD1 matching 7 bases. The CDR3 contains 14 residues. Per germline, CDR1 SGHRS and CDR2 YFSETQ. The CDR3 DNA follows: TGCGCCGGCAGCGCACCGGGACAGACTCAGACCCAGTACTTC. Its translation: CAGSAPGQTQTQYF. Complete variable domain (other parts from reference TRBV5-1 and TRBJ2-5): KAGVTQTPRYLIKTRGQQVTLSCSPISGHRSVSWYQQTPGQGLQFLFEYFSETQRNKGNFPGRFSGRQFSNSRSEMNVSTLELGDSALYLCAGSAPGQTQTQYFGPGTRLLVL.

The chain joins TRBV29-1 to TRBJ1-1, with D unresolved. There are 12 residues in the CDR3. The germline V and J ends were trimmed by 4 bases and 1 base, with 7 bases remaining between them. Germline CDR1 and CDR2: SQVTM and ANQGSEA. This CDR3 reads CSVGPTNTEAFF. Here the CDR3 DNA reads TGCAGCGTTGGTCCCACGAACACTGAAGCTTTCTTT.

V gene TRBV12-3 or TRBV12-4 combines with J gene TRBJ1-4, with no clear D. Trimming took off 5 bases at V and 4 bases at J, with 14 bases between the two ends. The CDR3 is made up of 15 amino acids. The CDR3 region is CASSAGREINEKLFF. The DNA for the CDR3 is TGTGCCAGCAGTGCCGGACGGGAGATTAATGAAAAACTGTTTTTT.

With regard to this clonotype: A much larger clonotype is one base distant, so this may be a read error. This rearrangement joins TRBV29-1 to TRBJ2-1; 8 bases map to TRBD2. Matching the DNA end better, TRBJ2-5 makes the J call doubtful. The CDR3 has 13 residues. Germline V CDR1 and CDR2: SQVTM, ANQGSEA. For the CDR3, the DNA is TGCAGCGTTGCTTCGGGGGGGGAAGAGGCCCAGTACTTC. Its protein is CSVASGGEEAQYF.

The chain uses TRBV3-1 and TRBJ2-7; TRBD2 agrees at 9 bases. Per germline, CDR1 LGHDT and CDR2 YNNKEL (reference sequence). The CDR3 loop spans 16 amino acids. Unmatched junction bases numbered 6, after V lost 0 bases and J lost 3 bases. The chain's CDR3 is CASSQEVISGSYEQYF. CDR3 in DNA: TGTGCCAGCAGCCAAGAGGTGATTAGCGGGAGCTACGAGCAGTACTTC.

This clonotype was found a few times. DNA for the CDR3: TGTGCCAGCAGTTTACAAGCGGAAACGCCCAATGAGCAGTTCTTC. Translation gives CASSLQAETPNEQFF. V usage is TRBV27 and J usage is TRBJ2-1, with a tentative D call TRBD2 (5 bases). The V end was cut by 2 bases, the J end by 6 bases, with 14 bases between. This CDR3 is built from 15 residues. The germline V gene has CDR1 MNHEY and CDR2 SMNVEV (reference sequence).

This clonotype was detected a few times. The rearrangement joins TRBV5-1 to TRBJ1-1; D gene uncertain. Germline lookup yields CDR1 SGHRS and CDR2 YFSETQ. CDR3 size: 13 residues. V lost 4 bases and J lost 0, with 7 bases in between. CDR3 nucleotides: TGCGCCAGCAGCGGAGACATGAACACTGAAGCTTTCTTT. This codes for CASSGDMNTEAFF.